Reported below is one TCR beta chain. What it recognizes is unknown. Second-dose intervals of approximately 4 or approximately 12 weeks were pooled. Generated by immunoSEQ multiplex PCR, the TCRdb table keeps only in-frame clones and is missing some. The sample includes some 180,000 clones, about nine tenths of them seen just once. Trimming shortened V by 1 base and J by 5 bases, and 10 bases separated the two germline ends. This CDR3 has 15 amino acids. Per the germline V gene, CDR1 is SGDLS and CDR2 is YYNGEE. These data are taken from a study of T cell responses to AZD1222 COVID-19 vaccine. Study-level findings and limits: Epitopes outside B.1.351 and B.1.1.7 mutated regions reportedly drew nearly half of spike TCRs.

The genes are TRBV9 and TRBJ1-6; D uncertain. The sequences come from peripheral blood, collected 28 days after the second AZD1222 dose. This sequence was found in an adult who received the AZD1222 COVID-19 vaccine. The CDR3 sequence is CASSVQAFNNSPLHF. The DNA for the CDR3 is TGTGCCAGCAGCGTACAGGCCTTTAATAATTCACCCCTCCACTTT.